This entry concerns a single T cell receptor beta chain. Other nucleotide sequences from this sample produce the same CDR3. These data are taken from a study of blood T cell repertoires in COVID-19. Study background: Both acute and convalescent COVID-19 samples were obtained from the United States, Italy and Spain. T cells, B-cell-depleted T cells, or PBMCs supplied cDNA or gDNA.

The CDR3 has 12 amino acids. CDR1 and CDR2 (germline): MDHEN, SYDVKM. V was cut by 5 bases and J by 3 bases, with 8 bases left in between. Generated by immunoSEQ multiplex PCR, the TCRdb table keeps only in-frame clones and is missing some. Of around 300,000 clones in the sample, 65% to 90% are singletons; the top ten hold about an eighth. V gene TRBV28 combines with J gene TRBJ2-7; tentatively, D is TRBD2 (6 bases). The sample taken for sequencing was peripheral blood. This TCR was recovered from a human donor in a cohort sampled during active COVID-19. The CDR3 region has the DNA TGTGCCAGCAGTACGACTAGCTACGAGCAGTACTTC. Amino acid sequence: CASSTTSYEQYF.